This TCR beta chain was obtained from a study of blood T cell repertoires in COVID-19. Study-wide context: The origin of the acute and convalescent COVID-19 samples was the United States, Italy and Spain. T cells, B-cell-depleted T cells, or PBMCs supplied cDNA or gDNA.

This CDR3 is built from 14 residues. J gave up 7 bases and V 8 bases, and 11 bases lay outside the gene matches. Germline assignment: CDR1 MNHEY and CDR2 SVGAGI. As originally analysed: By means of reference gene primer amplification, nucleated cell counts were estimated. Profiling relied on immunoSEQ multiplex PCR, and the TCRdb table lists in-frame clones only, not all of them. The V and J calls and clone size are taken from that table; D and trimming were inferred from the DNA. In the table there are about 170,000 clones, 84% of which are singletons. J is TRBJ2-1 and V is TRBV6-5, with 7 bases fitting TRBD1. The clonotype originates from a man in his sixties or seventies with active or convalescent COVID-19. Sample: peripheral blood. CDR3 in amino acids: CASADVGTVNEQFF. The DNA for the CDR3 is TGTGCCAGCGCAGACGTGGGGACAGTTAATGAGCAGTTCTTC.